These 27 T cell receptor beta chains share one sample of origin, sequenced in a study of control samples from healthy donors and cancer patients. Here immunoSEQ multiplex PCR was the method, and the copy in TCRdb shows in-frame clones only, minus some. The sample records around 150,000 clones, 95% to 96% being singletons. Sequenced sample: blood. These receptors all come from a woman between 25 and 40 years old in good health.

This chain connects TRBV4-2 to TRBJ2-5, with 9 bases fitting TRBD2. This CDR3 contains 17 residues. The germline V gene encodes CDR1 LGHNA and CDR2 YNFKEQ. V shed 0 bases, J shed 2 bases, and the junction held 7 bases outside the gene matches. CDR3 sequence reads: CASSQEEVREGQETQYF. CDR3 coding DNA: TGTGCCAGCAGCCAAGAAGAGGTGCGGGAGGGTCAAGAGACCCAGTACTTC.

The genes are TRBV10-3 and TRBJ2-1; 9 positions agree with TRBD1. J lost 6 bases, V lost 6 bases, and 12 bases had no gene match. CDR3 length: 16 amino acids. CDR1 is ENHRY and CDR2 is SYGVKD in the germline V gene. CDR3 DNA sequence: TGTGCCATCAGCACCTCTAGGGGACAGGGAATCAATGAGCAGTTCTTC. Amino acid sequence: CAISTSRGQGINEQFF.

This clone was detected once. The chain employs TRBV2 and TRBJ1-1; TRBD1 aligns across 10 bases. In germline, CDR1 is SNHLY, CDR2 FYNNEI. CDR3 length: 14 amino acids. After removal of 6 bases from V and 4 bases from J, the junction contained 5 bases not matched to a gene. Here the CDR3 DNA reads TGTGCCAGCAGGCGGACAGGGGGAAGCACTGAAGCTTTCTTT. Amino acid sequence: CASRRTGGSTEAFF.

The gene calls are TRBV15 and TRBJ1-5; tentatively, D is TRBD1 (5 bases). The V and J ends lost 0 bases and 2 bases respectively, with 11 bases between them. Per the germline V gene, CDR1 is LNHNV and CDR2 is YYDKDF (reference sequence). The CDR3 covers 16 residues. In DNA form, the CDR3 reads TGTGCCACCAGCAGAGATCGACAGCTTGGCAATCAGCCCCAGCATTTT. Protein sequence: CATSRDRQLGNQPQHF.

V and J are TRBV4-1 and TRBJ1-1, with D unclear. This CDR3 has 14 residues. Germline V gene sequence: CDR1 MGHRA, CDR2 YSYEKL. Trimming removed 2 bases at V and 4 bases at J, with 11 bases between. The CDR3 protein is CASSQMVIGTEAFF. The CDR3 nucleotides read TGCGCCAGCAGCCAAATGGTGATTGGCACTGAAGCTTTCTTT.

This clone is a singleton in its sample. The gene calls are TRBV11-2 and TRBJ2-1, with a weak D call TRBD2 (5 bases). V lost 3 bases and J 6 bases, leaving 24 bases between the germline ends. Germline loops: CDR1 SGHAT, CDR2 FQNNGV. The length of the CDR3 is 18 residues. The CDR3 sequence is CASSLFGLADTPGNEQFF. In DNA form, the CDR3 reads TGTGCCAGCAGCTTGTTTGGGCTAGCAGATACACCAGGCAATGAGCAGTTCTTC.

The rearrangement joins TRBV5-1 to TRBJ2-7, with TRBD2 as a possible D gene (6 bases). The germline gives CDR1 SGHRS, CDR2 YFSETQ. This CDR3 comprises 15 residues. The V and J ends lost 0 bases and 4 bases respectively, with 14 bases between them. CDR3 region: CASSLAGEQAYEQYF. The CDR3 DNA is TGCGCCAGCAGCTTGGCGGGAGAGCAGGCTTACGAGCAGTACTTC. Variable domain in full (rest from reference TRBV5-1 and TRBJ2-7): KAGVTQTPRYLIKTRGQQVTLSCSPISGHRSVSWYQQTPGQGLQFLFEYFSETQRNKGNFPGRFSGRQFSNSRSEMNVSTLELGDSALYLCASSLAGEQAYEQYFGPGTRLTVT.

The rearrangement links TRBV28 to TRBJ2-7, with 7 positions matching TRBD1. The germline V gene has CDR1 MDHEN and CDR2 SYDVKM. V dropped 3 bases and J dropped 2; count of bases not matched to a gene: 7. The length of the CDR3 is 15 residues. The CDR3: CASSFIRTGTYEQYF. The CDR3 bases are TGTGCCAGCAGTTTCATAAGGACAGGCACCTACGAGCAGTACTTC.

This chain's CDR3 is CASSLLAGTEAFF. In DNA form, the CDR3 reads TGTGCCAGCAGTTTATTGGCTGGTACTGAAGCTTTCTTT. The chain recombines TRBV12-3 or TRBV12-4 with TRBJ1-1, with D unclear. This CDR3 region has 13 residues. V lost 2 bases and J lost 5, with 9 bases in between.

V is TRBV28 and J is TRBJ1-1, with D possibly matching TRBD1 (6 bases). Germline-derived CDR1 and CDR2 are MDHEN and SYDVKM. Between the trimmed V and J ends, which lost 4 bases and 0 bases, there was a span of 18 bases. The CDR3 contains 17 residues. The CDR3 region is CASSSLGGRTLNTEAFF. DNA of the CDR3: TGTGCCAGCAGTTCCCTAGGGGGGCGAACTTTGAACACTGAAGCTTTCTTT.

CDR3 protein: CASSQDAGQGLDTQYF. CDR3 bases: TGCGCCAGCAGCCAAGATGCGGGACAGGGGTTAGATACGCAGTATTTT. The chain couples TRBV4-1 to TRBJ2-3, with 10 bases matching TRBD1. CDR3 size: 16 residues. V was clipped by 0 bases and J by 5 bases; unmatched bases: 5. In germline, CDR1 is MGHRA, CDR2 YSYEKL.

The CDR3: CASSQDEGSGEFF. As DNA, the CDR3 is TGCGCCAGCAGCCAAGATGAGGGCAGCGGAGAGTTCTTC. The V and J genes are TRBV4-1 and TRBJ2-1, with D possibly being TRBD2 (5 bases). The CDR3 is 13 amino acids. Germline CDR1 MGHRA, CDR2 YSYEKL. The V end was cut by 0 bases, the J end by 14 bases, with 14 bases between.

V and J are TRBV15 and TRBJ2-5; TRBD2 is a possible D gene (5 bases). Germline assignment: CDR1 LNHNV and CDR2 YYDKDF (reference sequence). The CDR3 spans 15 residues. Trimming took off 0 bases at V and 7 bases at J, with 15 bases between the two ends. The CDR3 coding sequence is TGTGCCACCAGCAGAGATAGAAGCCAGGCGGGGACCCAGTACTTC. This encodes CATSRDRSQAGTQYF. Full variable domain (missing parts from reference TRBV15 and TRBJ2-5): DAMVIQNPRYQVTQFGKPVTLSCSQTLNHNVMYWYQQKSSQAPKLLFHYYDKDFNNEADTPDNFQSRRPNTSFCFLDIRSPGLGDTAMYLCATSRDRSQAGTQYFGPGTRLLVL.

As to this clone: The same CDR3 can be traced to other DNA sequences in this sample. The chain recombines TRBV6-5 with TRBJ2-7; tentatively, D is TRBD1 or TRBD2 (5 bases each). The CDR3 runs to 14 residues. Germline-derived CDR1 and CDR2 are MNHEY and SVGAGI. V gave up 0 bases and J gave up 1 base, with 7 bases separating them. The CDR3 DNA is TGTGCCAGCAGTTACTCGAGGGGTTCCTACGAGCAGTACTTC. Protein sequence: CASSYSRGSYEQYF.

The gene calls are TRBV5-1 and TRBJ2-5; D assignment may be TRBD1 or TRBD2 (5 bases each). The V end lost 0 bases, the J end lost 2 bases, and 8 bases lay between the germline ends. CDR1 SGHRS and CDR2 YFSETQ come from the germline V gene. CDR3 length: 14 amino acids. CDR3 sequence (DNA): TGCGCCAGCAGCTTGGGGGGGTTACAAGAGACCCAGTACTTC. It encodes CASSLGGLQETQYF. The full variable domain, completed using reference TRBV5-1 and TRBJ2-5, is KAGVTQTPRYLIKTRGQQVTLSCSPISGHRSVSWYQQTPGQGLQFLFEYFSETQRNKGNFPGRFSGRQFSNSRSEMNVSTLELGDSALYLCASSLGGLQETQYFGPGTRLLVL.

This chain links TRBV15 with TRBJ1-4; 7 nucleotides align to TRBD1. This CDR3 spans 15 amino acids. Looked up from germline, CDR1 is LNHNV and CDR2 is YYDKDF (reference sequence). V dropped 1 base and J dropped 7; count of bases not matched to a gene: 6. CDR3 sequence: CATSRVEGAGEKLFF. In nucleotides, the CDR3 is TGTGCCACCAGCAGAGTCGAGGGGGCCGGTGAAAAACTGTTTTTT. Full variable domain (rest looked up from reference TRBV15 and TRBJ1-4): DAMVIQNPRYQVTQFGKPVTLSCSQTLNHNVMYWYQQKSSQAPKLLFHYYDKDFNNEADTPDNFQSRRPNTSFCFLDIRSPGLGDTAMYLCATSRVEGAGEKLFFGSGTQLSVL.

The V gene is TRBV7-8, the J gene TRBJ1-1; D is unclear. Germline lookup yields CDR1 SGHVS and CDR2 FQNEAQ. This CDR3 spans 12 amino acids. The V gene lost 3 bases and the J gene lost 7 bases, with 9 bases spanning the gap. CDR3: CASSFDIDEAFF. The DNA of the CDR3 is TGTGCCAGCAGCTTCGACATCGATGAAGCTTTCTTT.

The CDR3, as DNA: TGTGCCTGGATAGGTCAGACGAACACTGAAGCTTTCTTT. Protein sequence: CAWIGQTNTEAFF. This rearrangement joins TRBV30 to TRBJ1-1; no reliable D call. Germline lookup yields CDR1 GTSNPN and CDR2 SVGIG (reference sequence). This CDR3 contains 13 residues. Trimming shortened V by 4 bases and J by 1 base, and 10 bases separated the two germline ends. Filled out from reference TRBV30 and TRBJ1-1, the complete variable domain reads SQTIHQWPATLVQPVGSPLSLECTVEGTSNPNLYWYRQAAGRGLQLLFYSVGIGQISSEVPQNLSASRPQDRQFILSSKKLLLSDSGFYLCAWIGQTNTEAFFGQGTRLTVV.

The DNA of the CDR3 is TGTGCCTGGAGTTTTCAACCCAATGAGCAGTTCTTC. Protein sequence: CAWSFQPNEQFF. The chain links TRBV30 to TRBJ2-1; D not certain. The ends were cut back, 2 bases at V and 6 bases at J, with 8 bases in the middle. The CDR3 spans 12 residues. The germline V gene encodes CDR1 GTSNPN and CDR2 SVGIG (reference sequence). The full variable domain, its missing parts supplied by reference TRBV30 and TRBJ2-1, is SQTIHQWPATLVQPVGSPLSLECTVEGTSNPNLYWYRQAAGRGLQLLFYSVGIGQISSEVPQNLSASRPQDRQFILSSKKLLLSDSGFYLCAWSFQPNEQFFGPGTRLTVL.

The V call is TRBV7-9, the J call TRBJ2-3; TRBD2 aligns across 7 bases. Trimming at V came to 2 bases and at J to 2 bases, leaving 4 bases not matched to a gene. The V gene's germline CDR1 is SEHNR and CDR2 FQNEAQ (reference sequence). The CDR3 loop spans 15 amino acids. The CDR3 nucleotides read TGTGCCAGCAGCTTAAGCCTAGCGGCCACAGATACGCAGTATTTT. This codes for CASSLSLAATDTQYF.

The rearrangement joins TRBV28 to TRBJ2-1; 7 bases are shared with TRBD2. Germline-derived CDR1 and CDR2 are MDHEN and SYDVKM. The CDR3 length is 18 residues. V was pared by 2 bases and J by 0 bases, with 10 bases of the junction left unmatched. CDR3 protein: CASSLPTSAPSSYNEQFF. In DNA, the CDR3 is TGTGCCAGCAGTTTACCAACTAGCGCCCCGAGCTCCTACAATGAGCAGTTCTTC.

J is TRBJ2-1 and V is TRBV3-1 (or the pseudogene TRBV3-2); D not certain. Germline CDR1 LGHDT, CDR2 YNNKEL (reference sequence). V was pared by 1 base and J by 0 bases, with 10 bases between. The CDR3 is 16 amino acids. Written as DNA, the CDR3 is TGTGCCAGCAGCCAAGTTGTTGTAGGCTCCTACAATGAGCAGTTCTTC. This sequence encodes CASSQVVVGSYNEQFF.

V and J are TRBV25-1 and TRBJ1-4, with D unresolved. Trimming stripped 3 bases from V and 0 bases from J, with 11 bases between. From germline, CDR1 is MGHDK and CDR2 SYGVNS. This CDR3 spans 16 amino acids. CDR3 residues: CASSDFRKSTNEKLFF. In DNA form, the CDR3 reads TGTGCCAGCAGTGATTTCCGGAAGTCAACTAATGAAAAACTGTTTTTT.

This chain joins TRBV5-1 and TRBJ2-1; D ambiguous. The length of the CDR3 is 12 residues. The V gene's germline CDR1 is SGHRS and CDR2 YFSETQ. Trimming left V 4 bases short and J 13 bases short, with 15 bases between. Here the CDR3 reads CASSLMGTEQFF. The CDR3 DNA follows: TGCGCCAGCAGCCTGATGGGTACAGAACAGTTCTTC.

The chain joins TRBV9 to TRBJ1-1; 7 nucleotides align to TRBD1. Germline lookup yields CDR1 SGDLS and CDR2 YYNGEE. Trimming at V came to 3 bases and at J to 0 bases, leaving 2 bases not matched to a gene. This CDR3 is built from 14 residues. In DNA form, the CDR3 reads TGTGCCAGCAGCGCGACAGGGATGAACACTGAAGCTTTCTTT. Protein: CASSATGMNTEAFF. The full variable domain, its missing parts supplied by reference TRBV9 and TRBJ1-1, is DSGVTQTPKHLITATGQRVTLRCSPRSGDLSVYWYQQSLDQGLQFLIQYYNGEERAKGNILERFSAQQFPDLHSELNLSSLELGDSALYFCASSATGMNTEAFFGQGTRLTVV.

This clone was observed once. The rearrangement links TRBV6-6 to TRBJ1-3, with D unclear. Trimming removed 2 bases at V and 4 bases at J, with 9 bases between. From germline, CDR1 is MNHNY and CDR2 SVGAGI (reference sequence). The CDR3 consists of 14 residues. The CDR3 sequence is CASSYGDSGNTIYF. DNA of the CDR3: TGTGCCAGCAGTTACGGAGACTCAGGAAACACCATATATTTT.

V gene TRBV28 combines with J gene TRBJ2-4, with D possibly matching TRBD1 (6 bases). The CDR3 consists of 14 residues. Germline CDR1 is MDHEN and CDR2 is SYDVKM. Trimming pared 10 bases from V and 5 bases from J, leaving 18 bases between. CDR3 amino acids: CAISTRAGENIQYF. CDR3 sequence (DNA): TGTGCCATCAGCACGAGGGCAGGGGAAAACATTCAGTACTTC.